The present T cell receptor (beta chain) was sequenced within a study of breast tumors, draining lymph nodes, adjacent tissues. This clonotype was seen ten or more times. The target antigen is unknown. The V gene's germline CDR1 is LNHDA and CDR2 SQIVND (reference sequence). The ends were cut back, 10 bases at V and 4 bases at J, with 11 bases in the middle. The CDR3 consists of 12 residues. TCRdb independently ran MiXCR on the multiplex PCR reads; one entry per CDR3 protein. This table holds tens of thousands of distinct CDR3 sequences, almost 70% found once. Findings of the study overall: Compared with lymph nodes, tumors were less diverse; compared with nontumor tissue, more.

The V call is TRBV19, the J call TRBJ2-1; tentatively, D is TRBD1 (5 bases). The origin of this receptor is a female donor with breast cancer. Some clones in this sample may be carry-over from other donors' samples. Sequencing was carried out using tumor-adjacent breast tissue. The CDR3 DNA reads TGTGCCACCCGAACAGGTTACAATGAGCAGTTCTTC. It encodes CATRTGYNEQFF.